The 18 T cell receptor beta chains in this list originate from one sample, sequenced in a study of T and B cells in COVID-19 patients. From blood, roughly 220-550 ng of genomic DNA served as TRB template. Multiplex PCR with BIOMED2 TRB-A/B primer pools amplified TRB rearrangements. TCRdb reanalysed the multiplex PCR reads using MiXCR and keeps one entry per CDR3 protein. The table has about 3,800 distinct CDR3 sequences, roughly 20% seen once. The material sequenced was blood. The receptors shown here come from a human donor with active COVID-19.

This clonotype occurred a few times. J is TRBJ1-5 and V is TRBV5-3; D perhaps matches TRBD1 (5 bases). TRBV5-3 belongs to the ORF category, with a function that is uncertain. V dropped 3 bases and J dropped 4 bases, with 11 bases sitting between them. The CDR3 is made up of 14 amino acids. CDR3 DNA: TGTGCCAGAAGCTGGCGGGGGGGGAATCAGCCCCAGCATTTT. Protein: CARSWRGGNQPQHF.

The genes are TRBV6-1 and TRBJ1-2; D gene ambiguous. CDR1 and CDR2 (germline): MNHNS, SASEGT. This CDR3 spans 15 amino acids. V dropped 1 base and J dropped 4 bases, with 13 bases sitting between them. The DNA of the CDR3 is TGTGCCAGCAGTGAAGAATGGCGCGGAATCTATGGCTACACCTTC. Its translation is CASSEEWRGIYGYTF.

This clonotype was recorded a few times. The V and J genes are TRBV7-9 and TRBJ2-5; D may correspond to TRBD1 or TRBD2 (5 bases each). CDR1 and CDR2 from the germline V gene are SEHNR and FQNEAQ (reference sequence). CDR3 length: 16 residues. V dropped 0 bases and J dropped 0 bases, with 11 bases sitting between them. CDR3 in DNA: TGTGCCAGCAGCTTAGCAACCGGGGCCGACCAAGAGACCCAGTACTTC. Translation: CASSLATGADQETQYF.

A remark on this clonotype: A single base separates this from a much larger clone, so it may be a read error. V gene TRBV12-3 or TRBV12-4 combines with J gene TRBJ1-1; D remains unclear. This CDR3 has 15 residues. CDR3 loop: CTSSLWTMMNTEAFF. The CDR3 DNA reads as TGTACCAGCAGTTTATGGACTATGATGAACACTGAAGCTTTCTTT.

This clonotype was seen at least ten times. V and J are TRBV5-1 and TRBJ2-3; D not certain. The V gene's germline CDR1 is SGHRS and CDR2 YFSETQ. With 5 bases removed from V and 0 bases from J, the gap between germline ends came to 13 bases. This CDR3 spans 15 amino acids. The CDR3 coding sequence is TGCGCCAGCAGTTCCGTTGGATCCAGCACAGATACGCAGTATTTT. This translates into CASSSVGSSTDTQYF.

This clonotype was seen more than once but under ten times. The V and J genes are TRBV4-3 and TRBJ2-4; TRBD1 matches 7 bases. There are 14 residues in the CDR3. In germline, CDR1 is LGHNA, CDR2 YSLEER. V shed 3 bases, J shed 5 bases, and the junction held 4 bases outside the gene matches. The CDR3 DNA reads TGCGCCAGCAGCCAGACGACAGGGCAAAACATTCAGTACTTC. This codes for CASSQTTGQNIQYF.

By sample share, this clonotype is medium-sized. The CDR3 loop reads CATKGVRFYEQYF. The CDR3 nucleotides read TGTGCCACCAAAGGGGTCCGGTTCTACGAGCAGTACTTC. The chain has TRBV24-1 and TRBJ2-7, with D perhaps matching TRBD1 (5 bases). This CDR3 has 13 amino acids. Germline CDR1 reads KGHDR; CDR2 reads SFDVKD. V was cut by 8 bases and J by 3 bases, with 13 bases left in between.

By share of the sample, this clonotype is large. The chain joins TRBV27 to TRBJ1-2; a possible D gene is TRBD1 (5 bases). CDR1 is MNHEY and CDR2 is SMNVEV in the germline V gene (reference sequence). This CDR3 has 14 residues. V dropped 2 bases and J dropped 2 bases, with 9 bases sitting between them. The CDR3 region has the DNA TGTGCCAGCAGTTTACAGGGAGGAAACTATGGCTACACCTTC. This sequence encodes CASSLQGGNYGYTF.

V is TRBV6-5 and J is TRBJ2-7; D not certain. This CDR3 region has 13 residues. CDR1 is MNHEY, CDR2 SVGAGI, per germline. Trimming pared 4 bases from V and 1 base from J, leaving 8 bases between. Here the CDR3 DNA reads TGTGCCAGCAGTTTCGGCAAGTCCTACGAGCAGTACTTC. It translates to CASSFGKSYEQYF.

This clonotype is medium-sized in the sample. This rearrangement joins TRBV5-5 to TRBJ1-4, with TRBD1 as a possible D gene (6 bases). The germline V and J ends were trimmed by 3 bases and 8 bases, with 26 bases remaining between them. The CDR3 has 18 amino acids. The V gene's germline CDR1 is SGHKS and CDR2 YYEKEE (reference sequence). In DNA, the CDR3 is TGTGCCAGCAGCTCGGGGGGGGTTCGACAGGACAAGGGCGAAAAACTGTTTTTT. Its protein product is CASSSGGVRQDKGEKLFF.

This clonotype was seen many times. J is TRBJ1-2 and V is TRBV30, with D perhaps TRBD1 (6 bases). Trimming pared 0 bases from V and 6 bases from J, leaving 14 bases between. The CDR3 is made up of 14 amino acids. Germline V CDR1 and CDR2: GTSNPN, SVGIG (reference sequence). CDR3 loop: CAWSVIQGLDGYTF. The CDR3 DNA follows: TGTGCCTGGAGTGTAATTCAGGGGTTGGATGGCTACACCTTC.

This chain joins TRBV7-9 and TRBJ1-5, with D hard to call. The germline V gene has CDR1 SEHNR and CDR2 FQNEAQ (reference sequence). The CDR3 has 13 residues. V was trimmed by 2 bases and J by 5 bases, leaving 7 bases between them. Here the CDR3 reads CASSLSSDQPQHF. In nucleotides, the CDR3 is TGTGCCAGCAGCTTATCATCTGATCAGCCCCAGCATTTT.

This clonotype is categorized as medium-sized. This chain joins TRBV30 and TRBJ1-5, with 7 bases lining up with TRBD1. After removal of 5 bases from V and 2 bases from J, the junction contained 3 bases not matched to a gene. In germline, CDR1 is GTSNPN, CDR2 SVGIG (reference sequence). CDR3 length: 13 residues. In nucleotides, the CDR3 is TGTGCCTGGGACAGGGATCGCAATCAGCCCCAGCATTTT. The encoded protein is CAWDRDRNQPQHF.

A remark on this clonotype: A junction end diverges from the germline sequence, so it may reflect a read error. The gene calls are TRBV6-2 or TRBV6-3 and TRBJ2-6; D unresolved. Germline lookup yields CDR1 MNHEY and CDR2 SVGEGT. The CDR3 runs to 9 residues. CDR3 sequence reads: CARGNVQTF. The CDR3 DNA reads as TGTGCCAGGGGCAACGTCCAGACTTTC.

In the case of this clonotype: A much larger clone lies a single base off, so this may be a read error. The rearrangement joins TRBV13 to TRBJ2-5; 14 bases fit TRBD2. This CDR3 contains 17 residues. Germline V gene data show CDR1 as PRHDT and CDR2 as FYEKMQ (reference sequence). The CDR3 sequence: CANSRPRLAGGLETQYF. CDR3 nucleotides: TGTGCCAACAGCCGCCCTAGACTAGCGGGGGGGCTTGAGACCCAGTACTTC.

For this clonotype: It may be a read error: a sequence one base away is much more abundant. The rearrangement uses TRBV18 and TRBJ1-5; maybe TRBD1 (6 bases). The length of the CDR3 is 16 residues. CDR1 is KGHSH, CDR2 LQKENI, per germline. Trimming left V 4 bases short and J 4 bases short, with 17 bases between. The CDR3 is CASSQFQDSQNQPQHF. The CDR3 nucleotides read TGTGCCAGCTCACAATTCCAGGACAGCCAAAATCAGCCCCAGCATTTT.

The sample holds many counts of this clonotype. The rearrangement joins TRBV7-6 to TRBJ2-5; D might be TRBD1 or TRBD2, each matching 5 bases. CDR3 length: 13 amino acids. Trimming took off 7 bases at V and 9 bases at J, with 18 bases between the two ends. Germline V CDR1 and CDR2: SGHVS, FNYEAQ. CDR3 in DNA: TGTGCCAGCACTCAGGGTGCACCCGGGGCCCAGTACTTC. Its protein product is CASTQGAPGAQYF.

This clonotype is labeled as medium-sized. The CDR3 DNA follows: TGCAGCGTTGCGGTTGGTCCGGAGAGGCCCCAGCATTTT. It codes for CSVAVGPERPQHF. This chain joins TRBV29-1 and TRBJ1-5; D not certain. The CDR3 consists of 13 residues. The V end lost 4 bases, the J end lost 9 bases, and 16 bases lay between the germline ends. Germline-derived CDR1 and CDR2 are SQVTM and ANQGSEA.